This TCR beta chain was observed in a study of cytomegalovirus exposure and HLA in healthy donors. Generated by immunoSEQ multiplex PCR, the TCRdb table keeps only in-frame clones and is missing some. Altogether 280,000 or so clones are present, roughly 90% being singletons, with the ten largest covering about 0.86%. The receptor was derived from a young woman in good health and CMV-seronegative. Sequencing input: PBMCs.

The CDR3 coding sequence is TGTGCCAGCAGATTACAGGGGGCCAACACCGGGGAGCTGTTTTTT. It yields the protein CASRLQGANTGELFF. V is TRBV2 and J is TRBJ2-2, with TRBD1 identical over 9 bases. The ends lost 6 bases at V and 2 bases at J; junction bases unmatched: 4. Germline V gene sequence: CDR1 SNHLY, CDR2 FYNNEI. This CDR3 is built from 15 residues.